Given below is one TCR beta chain in context. This clonotype was counted only a few times. Its antigen is not yet known. No per-base quality is available; no much larger clone lies one base away. This sample is drawn from a study of CD8 T cells in ankylosing spondylitis (dated by TCRdb to 2016 to 2017). Some background on the complete study: The study profiled T cell receptor beta repertoires in healthy donors and ankylosing spondylitis patients to find disease-linked TCR variants. The full study cohort comprised around 25 ankylosing spondylitis patients and over 95 healthy donors. Peripheral blood samples were taken, and synovial fluid was additionally collected from ankylosing spondylitis patients.

V and J lose 2 bases and 10 bases, and a span of 11 bases separates them. Via the germline V gene, CDR1 is SQVTM and CDR2 ANQGSEA. The CDR3 runs 11 residues from the cysteine to the phenylalanine. Only CDR3 DNA is held: 33 bases, read in frame from base 1. The run used an Illumina HiSeq 2500. Quantitative 5'-RACE with molecular barcodes was used to prepare TCR beta libraries. For the original study's pipeline: To identify disease-linked TCR variants, a new computational method was used, one built on a probabilistic model of VDJ rearrangement. TCRdb handled the public reads itself, with Q25 trimming in fastp and clone calling in MiXCR, and kept productive beta chains. Every entry covers one CDR3 protein and lists the most common genes and DNA from its rows. These V and J calls are TCRdb output, not the study's own analysis. The sample records around 440,000 distinct CDR3 sequences, 17% of which are singletons. The ten most abundant clones make up approximately 1% of the sample.

The paper as a whole reports these results and caveats: A TCR beta motif of eight highly homologous amino acid variants appeared characteristic of blood from ankylosing spondylitis patients. The disease-linked clones were reported to be significantly enriched in matched synovial fluid samples from ankylosing spondylitis patients. In peripheral blood, the disease-linked clones were found at relatively low frequencies and had a CD8+ phenotype. Some TCR beta motif variants had previously been reported in synovial fluid and blood of reactive arthritis patients, which suggested common disease-initiation mechanisms.

Sequenced input: blood, either unsorted or a sorted T cell fraction (not recorded which). The chain uses TRBV29-1 and TRBJ1-2; no D gene can be assigned with confidence. This receptor was identified in a male donor with ankylosing spondylitis. The CDR3 region reads CSVEIESTYTF. The DNA is TGCAGCGTTGAAATTGAAAGCACCTACACCTTC.